These T cell receptor beta chains were read from a single sample in a study of human T cells and chemical hapten exposure. TCRdb re-called the RACE reads with MiXCR, one entry per CDR3 protein. The table has some 96,000 distinct CDR3 sequences, approximately 9.3% seen once; the top ten hold around 2%. The sequences come from whole blood, collected in connection with sensitization to the hapten diphenylcyclopropenone (DPC). These receptors all stem from a woman aged 40 to 55 with alopecia areata. Some clones in this sample may be carry-over from other donors' samples. The CDR3 runs from the conserved cysteine through the conserved F or W. Fields, in order: D gene, J gene, clone size, V gene, CDR3 protein, CDR3 DNA. A D gene is named only where the DNA matches it firmly. Clone size is not always given. Where it is, it says once, few, many or a class for expanded clones.

-,TRBJ1-2,-,TRBV12-3/TRBV12-4,CASSLRGGLEYGYTF,TGTGCCAGCAGTTTAAGGGGCGGGCTGGAATATGGCTACACCTTC
TRBD2,TRBJ2-2,-,TRBV2,CASKLAGSTGELFF,TGTGCCAGCAAACTAGCGGGATCCACCGGGGAGCTGTTTTTT
-,TRBJ2-1,many,TRBV4-3,CASSQDRASFNEQFF,TGCGCCAGCAGCCAAGATCGGGCTAGCTTCAATGAGCAGTTCTTC
TRBD1,TRBJ2-5,-,TRBV27,CASSLDRDRAETQYF,TGTGCCAGCAGTTTAGATCGGGACAGGGCAGAGACCCAGTACTTC
TRBD1,TRBJ1-6,-,TRBV5-8,CASSLEPGQGPYNSPLHF,TGTGCCAGCAGCTTGGAACCGGGACAGGGACCCTATAATTCACCCCTCCACTTT
-,TRBJ2-5,few,TRBV16,CASSQSWQGRRETQYF,TGTGCCAGCAGCCAATCTTGGCAGGGTCGGCGGGAGACCCAGTACTTC
TRBD2,TRBJ2-7,many,TRBV27,CASSFGGGSYEQYF,TGTGCCAGCAGTTTCGGGGGAGGGTCCTACGAGCAGTACTTC
TRBD1,TRBJ1-2,many,TRBV7-8,CASSPRQGIYGYTF,TGTGCCAGCAGCCCGAGACAGGGGATCTATGGCTACACCTTC
-,TRBJ2-7,few,TRBV6-2/TRBV6-3,CASTWGSLSYEQYF,TGTGCCAGCACCTGGGGCTCCCTCTCCTACGAGCAGTACTTC
-,TRBJ1-3,few,TRBV6-5,CASSYSLGGSGNTIYF,TGTGCCAGCAGTTACTCGCTGGGCGGGTCTGGAAACACCATATATTTT
TRBD2,TRBJ2-2,few,TRBV25-1,CASRLAGSTGELFF,TGTGCCAGCAGACTAGCGGGTTCTACCGGGGAGCTGTTTTTT
-,TRBJ2-7,few,TRBV20-1,CSATNPMGSGSYEQYF,TGCAGTGCTACCAACCCCATGGGTAGCGGATCCTACGAGCAGTACTTC
-,TRBJ2-3,-,TRBV27,CASSSVTHVTGTDTQYF,TGTGCCAGCAGTTCCGTGACCCACGTGACGGGCACAGATACGCAGTATTTT
-,TRBJ1-2,many,TRBV10-3,CATTQGAKGGYTF,TGTGCCACGACACAGGGCGCTAAGGGTGGCTACACCTTC
-,TRBJ1-2,many,TRBV12-3/TRBV12-4,CASSPFEGAPSGYTF,TGTGCCAGCAGCCCCTTCGAAGGGGCTCCTAGTGGCTACACCTTC
TRBD2,TRBJ2-2,many,TRBV4-1,CASSQDPGLAAGELFF,TGCGCCAGCAGCCAAGATCCGGGACTAGCGGCCGGGGAGCTGTTTTTT
-,TRBJ1-3,-,TRBV4-3,CASSQDGLRNTIYF,TGCGCCAGCAGCCAAGATGGACTACGAAACACCATATATTTT
-,TRBJ2-1,-,TRBV7-9,CASSSAGDEQFF,TGTGCCAGCAGCTCGGCTGGGGATGAGCAGTTCTTC
TRBD2,TRBJ2-3,-,TRBV18,CVSSPSGSTTDTQYF,TGTGTCAGCTCACCGAGCGGGAGTACTACAGATACGCAGTATTTT
TRBD1,TRBJ2-5,few,TRBV12-3/TRBV12-4,CASRGTAETQYF,TGTGCCAGCAGGGGGACAGCAGAGACCCAGTACTTC
-,TRBJ2-6,many,TRBV4-3,CASSQDIRGAGANVLTF,TGCGCCAGCAGCCAAGATATAAGAGGGGCTGGGGCCAACGTCCTGACTTTC
TRBD2,TRBJ2-1,few,TRBV5-4,CASSPGLAGYNEQFF,TGTGCCAGCAGCCCGGGACTAGCGGGGTACAATGAGCAGTTCTTC
-,TRBJ2-7,few,TRBV27,CASSSSLRDLYF,TGTGCCAGCAGTTCCTCCCTCCGGGACCTGTACTTC
-,TRBJ1-6,few,TRBV30,CAWSISGTDNSPLHF,TGTGCCTGGAGTATATCGGGAACTGATAATTCACCCCTCCACTTT
-,TRBJ2-1,many,TRBV11-2,CASSLMVRNEQFF,TGTGCCAGCAGCTTAATGGTGAGGAATGAGCAGTTCTTC
TRBD2,TRBJ2-3,-,TRBV30,CAWSVTLAGGDTQYF,TGTGCCTGGAGTGTTACGCTAGCGGGAGGGGATACGCAGTATTTT
-,TRBJ2-7,few,TRBV4-3,CASSQEEGNEQYF,TGCGCCAGCAGCCAAGAGGAGGGTAACGAGCAGTACTTC